These T cell receptor beta chains were read from a single sample in a study of long-term antiretroviral therapy in people with HIV. TCRdb's copy holds only in-frame clones and misses some; the assay was immunoSEQ multiplex PCR. The sample has tens of thousands of clones, roughly 82% seen once; the top ten hold about 6%. The source material was unsorted PBMCs, sampled 0.6 years after starting antiretroviral therapy. The receptors originated from a man between 18 and 35 years old with HIV. Each CDR3 is given with its conserved first and last residue. The D gene is left open where the match is weak. Not all rows give a size; the values are once, few, many and, for expanded clones, a class.

CDR3: CASSPGQGARDYGYTF
D: TRBD1
size: .
V: TRBV10-2
J: TRBJ1-2

CDR3: CASSYSRGLKSYEQYF
D: .
size: once
V: TRBV6-5
J: TRBJ2-7

CDR3: CASSYVIGNTIYF
D: .
size: .
V: TRBV6-5
J: TRBJ1-3

CDR3: CASSVTSGRAVVDNEQFF
D: TRBD2
size: .
V: TRBV5-4
J: TRBJ2-1

CDR3: CASSPYLNSNQPQHF
D: .
size: .
V: TRBV27
J: TRBJ1-5

CDR3: CAWNRGQFGQPQHF
D: TRBD1
size: .
V: TRBV30
J: TRBJ1-5

CDR3: CASSEGGGAVDYGYTF
D: .
size: .
V: TRBV7-9
J: TRBJ1-2

CDR3: CASSRTWTVSDTQYF
D: .
size: .
V: TRBV4-3
J: TRBJ2-3

CDR3: CASSLRQNTEAFF
D: .
size: .
V: TRBV27
J: TRBJ1-1

CDR3: CASSLTAGSNQPQHF
D: .
size: .
V: TRBV5-1
J: TRBJ1-5

CDR3: CASGLSVGIEAFF
D: .
size: few
V: TRBV2
J: TRBJ1-1

CDR3: CASSNTRNSYNEQFF
D: .
size: .
V: TRBV28
J: TRBJ2-1

CDR3: CASSFRSTLNTEAFF
D: .
size: .
V: TRBV7-9
J: TRBJ1-1

CDR3: CASSLPFGYGYTF
D: .
size: few
V: TRBV28
J: TRBJ1-2

CDR3: CASSTRSIDTEAFF
D: .
size: .
V: TRBV18
J: TRBJ1-1

CDR3: CASKSDYSVSQQYF
D: .
size: .
V: TRBV5-1
J: TRBJ2-7

CDR3: CASSYALGQGKTSGTYEQYF
D: TRBD2
size: few
V: TRBV2
J: TRBJ2-7

CDR3: CASSFRGLAWFYEQYF
D: TRBD1
size: .
V: TRBV28
J: TRBJ2-7

CDR3: CASSLNWAGVANYGYTF
D: .
size: .
V: TRBV27
J: TRBJ1-2

CDR3: CASRPTLAGVPEQYF
D: TRBD2
size: .
V: TRBV5-4
J: TRBJ2-7

CDR3: CASSLWGRGAPGEQFF
D: .
size: .
V: TRBV5-4
J: TRBJ2-1

CDR3: CASSPGTGYSGYTF
D: TRBD1
size: .
V: TRBV6-5
J: TRBJ1-2

CDR3: CASSLVGGQETQYF
D: .
size: .
V: TRBV7-6
J: TRBJ2-5

CDR3: CASSVTDTSHYEQYF
D: .
size: .
V: TRBV6-1
J: TRBJ2-7

CDR3: CASSQAQRGTGELFF
D: TRBD2
size: once
V: TRBV4-3
J: TRBJ2-2

CDR3: CASSLGSAYEQYF
D: .
size: .
V: TRBV5-6
J: TRBJ2-7

CDR3: CASMIREIDTQYF
D: .
size: .
V: TRBV7-2
J: TRBJ2-3

CDR3: CASSQDIIYEQYF
D: .
size: once
V: TRBV4-3
J: TRBJ2-7

CDR3: CASSQDVDYGYTF
D: .
size: few
V: TRBV18
J: TRBJ1-2

CDR3: CASSLQRYTEAFF
D: .
size: .
V: TRBV6-5
J: TRBJ1-1

CDR3: CASGRGKDTEAFF
D: .
size: .
V: TRBV5-1
J: TRBJ1-1

CDR3: CASGIGATGIYTF
D: .
size: .
V: TRBV6-6
J: TRBJ1-2

CDR3: CASSFLLAGVTHEQYF
D: TRBD2
size: .
V: TRBV5-1
J: TRBJ2-7

CDR3: CASSLYLGPNVLTF
D: .
size: .
V: TRBV28
J: TRBJ2-6

CDR3: CASSFSVAASYEQFF
D: .
size: .
V: TRBV27
J: TRBJ2-1

CDR3: CASSQGPRGADTQYF
D: .
size: .
V: TRBV4-3
J: TRBJ2-3

CDR3: CASSTAGGPPYEQYF
D: TRBD2
size: .
V: TRBV4-1
J: TRBJ2-7

CDR3: CASSELGGNTEAFF
D: .
size: .
V: TRBV6-1
J: TRBJ1-1

CDR3: CASSLARDTDTQYF
D: .
size: .
V: TRBV27
J: TRBJ2-3

CDR3: CASLPLGPTRQPQHF
D: .
size: .
V: TRBV28
J: TRBJ1-5